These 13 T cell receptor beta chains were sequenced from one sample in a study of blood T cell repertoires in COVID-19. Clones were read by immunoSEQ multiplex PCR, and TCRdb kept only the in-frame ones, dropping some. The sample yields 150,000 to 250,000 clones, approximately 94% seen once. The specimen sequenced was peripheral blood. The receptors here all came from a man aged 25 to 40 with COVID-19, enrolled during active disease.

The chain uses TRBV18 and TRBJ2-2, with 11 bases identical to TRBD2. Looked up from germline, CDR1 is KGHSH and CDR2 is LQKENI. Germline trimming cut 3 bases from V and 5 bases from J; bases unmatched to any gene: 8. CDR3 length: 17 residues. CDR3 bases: TGTGCCAGCTCACCGTCAGGGACTAGCGGCGGTACCGGGGAGCTGTTTTTT. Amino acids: CASSPSGTSGGTGELFF.

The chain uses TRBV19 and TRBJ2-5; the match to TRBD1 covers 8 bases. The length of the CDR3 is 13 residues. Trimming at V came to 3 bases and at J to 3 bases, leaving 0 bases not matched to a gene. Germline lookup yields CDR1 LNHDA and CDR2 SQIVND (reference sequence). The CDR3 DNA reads TGTGCCAGTAGTATGGACAGGGAAGAGACCCAGTACTTC. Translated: CASSMDREETQYF.

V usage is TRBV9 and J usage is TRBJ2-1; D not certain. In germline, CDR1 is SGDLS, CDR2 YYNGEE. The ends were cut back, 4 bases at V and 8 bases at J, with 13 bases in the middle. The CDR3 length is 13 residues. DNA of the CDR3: TGTGCCAGCAGCTCCAGACTCCCCCATGAGCAGTTCTTC. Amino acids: CASSSRLPHEQFF. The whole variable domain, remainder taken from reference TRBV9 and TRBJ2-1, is DSGVTQTPKHLITATGQRVTLRCSPRSGDLSVYWYQQSLDQGLQFLIQYYNGEERAKGNILERFSAQQFPDLHSELNLSSLELGDSALYFCASSSRLPHEQFFGPGTRLTVL.

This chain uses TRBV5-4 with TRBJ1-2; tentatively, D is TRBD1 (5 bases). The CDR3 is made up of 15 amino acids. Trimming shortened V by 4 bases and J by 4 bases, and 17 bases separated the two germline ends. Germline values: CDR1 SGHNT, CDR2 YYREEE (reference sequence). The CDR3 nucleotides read TGTGCCAGCAGCCCGGGGGGGAGGGCTGGCTATGGCTACACCTTC. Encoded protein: CASSPGGRAGYGYTF. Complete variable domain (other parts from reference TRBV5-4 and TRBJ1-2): ETGVTQSPTHLIKTRGQQVTLRCSSQSGHNTVSWYQQALGQGPQFIFQYYREEENGRGNFPPRFSGLQFPNYSSELNVNALELDDSALYLCASSPGGRAGYGYTFGSGTRLTVV.

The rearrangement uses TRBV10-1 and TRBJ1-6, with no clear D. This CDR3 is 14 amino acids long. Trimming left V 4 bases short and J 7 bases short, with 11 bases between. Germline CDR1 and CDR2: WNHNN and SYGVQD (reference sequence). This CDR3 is CASSGGTGNSPLHF. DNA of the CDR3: TGCGCCAGCAGTGGGGGAACGGGAAATTCACCCCTCCACTTT.

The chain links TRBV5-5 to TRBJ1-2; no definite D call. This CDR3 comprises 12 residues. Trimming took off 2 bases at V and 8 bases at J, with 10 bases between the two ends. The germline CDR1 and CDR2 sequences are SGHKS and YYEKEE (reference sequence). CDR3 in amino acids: CASSLMSEGYTF. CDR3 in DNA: TGTGCCAGCAGCTTAATGAGTGAGGGCTACACCTTC.

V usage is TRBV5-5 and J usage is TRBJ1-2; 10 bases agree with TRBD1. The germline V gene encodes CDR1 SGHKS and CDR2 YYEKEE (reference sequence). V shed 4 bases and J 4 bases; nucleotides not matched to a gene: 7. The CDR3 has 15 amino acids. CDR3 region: CASSPGTGALYGYTF. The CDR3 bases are TGTGCCAGCAGCCCCGGGACAGGGGCCCTCTATGGCTACACCTTC.

This chain's CDR3 is CASSFEGGKEKEGYTF. DNA for the CDR3: TGTGCCAGCAGCTTTGAAGGCGGTAAAGAGAAGGAGGGCTACACCTTC. The chain is built from TRBV7-9 and TRBJ1-2; D gene uncertain. This CDR3 region has 16 residues. Germline values: CDR1 SEHNR, CDR2 FQNEAQ (reference sequence). V lost 3 bases and J 8 bases, leaving 22 bases between the germline ends. The full variable domain, in which reference TRBV7-9 and TRBJ1-2 provide the parts outside the CDR3, is DTGVSQNPRHKITKRGQNVTFRCDPISEHNRLYWYRQTLGQGPEFLTYFQNEAQLEKSRLLSDRFSAERPKGSFSTLEIQRTEQGDSAMYLCASSFEGGKEKEGYTFGSGTRLTVV.

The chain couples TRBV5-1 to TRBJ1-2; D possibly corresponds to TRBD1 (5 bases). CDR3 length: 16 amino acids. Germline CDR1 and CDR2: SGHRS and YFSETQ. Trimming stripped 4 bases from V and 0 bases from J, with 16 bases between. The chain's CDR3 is CASSVNQGPTNYGYTF. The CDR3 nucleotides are TGCGCCAGCAGCGTTAACCAGGGCCCGACTAACTATGGCTACACCTTC.

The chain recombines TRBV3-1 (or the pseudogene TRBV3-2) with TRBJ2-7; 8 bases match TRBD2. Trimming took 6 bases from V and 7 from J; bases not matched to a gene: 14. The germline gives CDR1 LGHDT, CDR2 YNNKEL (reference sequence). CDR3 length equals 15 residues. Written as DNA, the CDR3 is TGTGCCAGCAGTAGCGGGACATCCCCGAGATGGGAGCAGTACTTC. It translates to CASSSGTSPRWEQYF.

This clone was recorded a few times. The CDR3 region is CASGGGAHEQYF. CDR3 bases: TGTGCCAGCGGTGGCGGGGCCCACGAGCAGTACTTC. The rearrangement joins TRBV12-3 or TRBV12-4 to TRBJ2-7; D possibly corresponds to TRBD2 (6 bases). The CDR3 length is 12 residues. The V and J ends lost 8 bases and 5 bases respectively, with 13 bases between them.

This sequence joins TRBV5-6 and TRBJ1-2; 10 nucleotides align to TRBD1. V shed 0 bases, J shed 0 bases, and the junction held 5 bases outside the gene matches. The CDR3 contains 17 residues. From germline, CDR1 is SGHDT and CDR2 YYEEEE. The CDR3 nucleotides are TGTGCCAGCAGCTTGGAGACAGGGGGCACGACTAACTATGGCTACACCTTC. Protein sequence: CASSLETGGTTNYGYTF.

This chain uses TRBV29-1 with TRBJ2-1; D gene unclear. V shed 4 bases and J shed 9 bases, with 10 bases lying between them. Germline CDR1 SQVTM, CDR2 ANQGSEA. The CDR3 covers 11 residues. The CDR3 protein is CSVAVAGEQFF. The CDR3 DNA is TGCAGCGTTGCGGTAGCCGGTGAGCAGTTCTTC.